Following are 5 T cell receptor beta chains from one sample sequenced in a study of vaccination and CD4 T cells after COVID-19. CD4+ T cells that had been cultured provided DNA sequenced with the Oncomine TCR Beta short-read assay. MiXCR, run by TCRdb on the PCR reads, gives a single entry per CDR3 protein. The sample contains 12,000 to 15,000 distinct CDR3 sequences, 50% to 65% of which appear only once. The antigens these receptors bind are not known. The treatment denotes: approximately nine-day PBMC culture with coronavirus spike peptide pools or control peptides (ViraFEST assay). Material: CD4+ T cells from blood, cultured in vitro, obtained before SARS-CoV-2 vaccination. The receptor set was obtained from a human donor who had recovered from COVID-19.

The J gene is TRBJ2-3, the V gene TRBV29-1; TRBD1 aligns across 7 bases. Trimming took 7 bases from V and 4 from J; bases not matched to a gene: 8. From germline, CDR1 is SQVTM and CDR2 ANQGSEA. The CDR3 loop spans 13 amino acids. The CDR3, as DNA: TGCAGCGCCCTCGGACAGGAATCAGATACGCAGTATTTT. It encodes CSALGQESDTQYF.

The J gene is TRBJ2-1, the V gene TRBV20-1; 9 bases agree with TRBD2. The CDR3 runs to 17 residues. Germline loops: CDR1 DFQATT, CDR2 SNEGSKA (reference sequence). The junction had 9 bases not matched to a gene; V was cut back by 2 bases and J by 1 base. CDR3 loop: CSARRLAGPGSYNEQFF. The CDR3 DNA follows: TGCAGTGCTAGACGGCTAGCGGGACCGGGTTCCTACAATGAGCAGTTCTTC.

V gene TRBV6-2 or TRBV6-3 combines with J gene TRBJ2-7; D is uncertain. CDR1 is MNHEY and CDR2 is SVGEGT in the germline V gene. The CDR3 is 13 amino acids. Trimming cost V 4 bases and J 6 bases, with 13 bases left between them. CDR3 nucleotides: TGTGCCAGCAGTTTGGCAGGATTCAGCGAGCAGTACTTC. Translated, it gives CASSLAGFSEQYF.

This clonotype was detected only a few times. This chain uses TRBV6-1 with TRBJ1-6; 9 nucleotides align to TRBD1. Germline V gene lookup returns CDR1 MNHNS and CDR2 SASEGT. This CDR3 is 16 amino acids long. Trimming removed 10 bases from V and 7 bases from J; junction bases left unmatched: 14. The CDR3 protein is CATQTGGSFRNSPLHF. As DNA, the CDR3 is TGTGCCACCCAGACAGGGGGTTCTTTCCGAAATTCACCCCTCCACTTT.

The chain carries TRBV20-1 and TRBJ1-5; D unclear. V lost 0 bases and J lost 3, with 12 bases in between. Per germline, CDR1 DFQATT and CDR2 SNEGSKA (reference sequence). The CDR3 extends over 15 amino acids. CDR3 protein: CSARDLRLVNQPQHF. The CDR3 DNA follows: TGCAGTGCTAGAGATCTTAGGTTAGTCAATCAGCCCCAGCATTTT.